This T cell receptor beta chain was captured in a study of blood T cell repertoires in COVID-19. At the level of the study: Acute-phase and convalescent COVID-19 samples originated in the United States, Italy and Spain. T cells, B-cell-depleted T cells, or PBMCs provided the cDNA or gDNA that served as material.

Study processing details: Amplification of reference gene primers was used by the study to estimate nucleated cell counts. Sequencing used immunoSEQ multiplex PCR; TCRdb keeps in-frame clones, though not all of them. V and J calls and clone size are as listed in that table; D and trimming were resolved from the DNA. The table records 100,000 to 150,000 clones, 70% to 90% of them present only once. The CDR3 loop spans 15 amino acids. The germline gives CDR1 LGHDT, CDR2 YNNKEL (reference sequence). The trim removed 2 bases at V and 1 base at J, leaving 2 bases unmatched. The source material was peripheral blood. V is TRBV3-1 (or the pseudogene TRBV3-2) and J is TRBJ1-5; 7 bases line up with TRBD1. The receptor's source is an older woman with acute or convalescent COVID-19. The CDR3 is CASSQSTGSNQPQHF. The CDR3 coding sequence is TGTGCCAGCAGCCAATCGACAGGGAGCAATCAGCCCCAGCATTTT.